These 2 T cell receptor beta chains were sequenced from one sample in a study of blood T cell repertoires in COVID-19. Method: immunoSEQ multiplex PCR; TCRdb's copy keeps in-frame clones and lacks some. The table shows 40,000 to 60,000 clones, with 70% to 90% occurring only once. Material for sequencing was peripheral blood. These receptors were obtained from a man aged 35-49 years with active COVID-19.

This chain joins TRBV27 and TRBJ2-3; the D gene is possibly TRBD1 (5 bases). Trimming stripped 5 bases from V and 5 bases from J, with 20 bases between. This CDR3 spans 16 amino acids. Per the germline V gene, CDR1 is MNHEY and CDR2 is SMNVEV (reference sequence). The CDR3 protein is CASSGPRAGRGDTQYF. In DNA, the CDR3 is TGTGCCAGCAGTGGCCCCAGGGCTGGTCGAGGAGATACGCAGTATTTT.

This sequence joins TRBV9 and TRBJ2-6, with 9 bases identical to TRBD1. Germline values: CDR1 SGDLS, CDR2 YYNGEE. The CDR3 has 17 amino acids. The V gene end was trimmed by 5 bases and the J gene end by 0 bases; junction bases not matched to a gene: 6. CDR3 coding DNA: TGTGCCAGCAGTAGGACAGGGGTAGGCTCTGGGGCCAACGTCCTGACTTTC. Its protein product is CASSRTGVGSGANVLTF.